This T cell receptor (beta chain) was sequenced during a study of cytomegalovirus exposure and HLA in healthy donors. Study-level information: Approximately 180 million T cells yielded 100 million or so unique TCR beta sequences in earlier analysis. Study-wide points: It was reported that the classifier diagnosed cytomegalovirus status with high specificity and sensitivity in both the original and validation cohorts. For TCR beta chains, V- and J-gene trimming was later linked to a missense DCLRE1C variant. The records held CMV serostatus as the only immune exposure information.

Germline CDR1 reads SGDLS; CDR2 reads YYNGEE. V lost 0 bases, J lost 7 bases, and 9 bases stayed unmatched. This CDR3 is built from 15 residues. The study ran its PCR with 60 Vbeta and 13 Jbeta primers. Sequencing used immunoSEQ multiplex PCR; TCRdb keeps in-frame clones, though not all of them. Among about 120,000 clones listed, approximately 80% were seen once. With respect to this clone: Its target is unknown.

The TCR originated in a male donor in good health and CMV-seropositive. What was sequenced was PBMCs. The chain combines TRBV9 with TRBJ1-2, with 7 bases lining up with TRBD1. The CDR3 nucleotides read TGTGCCAGCAGCGTAGGAGGGGGCGCAGTAGGTGGCTACACCTTC. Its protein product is CASSVGGGAVGGYTF.